This TCR beta chain was obtained from a study of cytomegalovirus exposure and HLA in healthy donors. Turning to the study itself: Earlier, roughly 120 million unique TCR beta sequences were recovered from around 200 million T cells by an analysis. Points from the study as a whole: In vitro testing confirmed a few CMV-associated chains as specific for CMV antigens. For TCR beta chains, V- and J-gene trimming was later linked to a missense DCLRE1C variant. It was only CMV serostatus that was available as immune exposure information.

PCR amplification relied on 60 Vbeta primers (plus 13 Jbeta primers). The method was immunoSEQ multiplex PCR; TCRdb's version includes in-frame clones alone and lacks a portion of them. The sample yields fewer than 200,000 clones, more than 70% seen once. The CDR3 is 13 residues long. V shed 6 bases, J shed 3 bases, and the junction held 2 bases outside the gene matches. A remark on this clone: Its antigen is not known.

The rearrangement joins TRBV6-7 to TRBJ1-2; 9 bases match TRBD1. TRBV6-7 counts as an open reading frame of uncertain function. The clonotype was recovered from a woman aged 50 to 60 in good health and CMV-seropositive. Sequences were obtained from PBMCs. The CDR3 loop reads CASSRDRDYGYTF. DNA for the CDR3: TGTGCCAGCAGCAGGGACAGGGACTATGGCTACACCTTC.